This T cell receptor beta chain originates from a study of T cells in Graves' hyperthyroidism and ophthalmopathy. This clonotype was counted between two and nine times. Antigen unknown. Findings of the study overall: Blood also contained most expanded thyroid clonotypes above 0.001.

Authors of the study amplified TCR beta CDR3 regions from RNA transcripts. TCR CDR3 regions were first amplified by RT-PCR with HTBI primers. Via MiXCR, TCRdb re-called the multiplex PCR reads, giving one row per CDR3 protein. The sample lists about half a million distinct CDR3 sequences, roughly 16% occurring once. With 7 bases clipped from V and 9 bases from J, the junction kept 6 bases outside the gene matches. Germline CDR1 is MNHEY and CDR2 is SMNVEV (reference sequence). CDR3 length: 13 residues. The chain carries TRBV27 and TRBJ1-4, with 9 bases that match TRBD1. Material: blood. The TCR originated in a woman under 40 with Graves' ophthalmopathy. The CDR3: CASTDRGSQKLFF. The CDR3 nucleotides read TGTGCCAGCACGGACAGGGGCTCACAAAAACTGTTTTTT.